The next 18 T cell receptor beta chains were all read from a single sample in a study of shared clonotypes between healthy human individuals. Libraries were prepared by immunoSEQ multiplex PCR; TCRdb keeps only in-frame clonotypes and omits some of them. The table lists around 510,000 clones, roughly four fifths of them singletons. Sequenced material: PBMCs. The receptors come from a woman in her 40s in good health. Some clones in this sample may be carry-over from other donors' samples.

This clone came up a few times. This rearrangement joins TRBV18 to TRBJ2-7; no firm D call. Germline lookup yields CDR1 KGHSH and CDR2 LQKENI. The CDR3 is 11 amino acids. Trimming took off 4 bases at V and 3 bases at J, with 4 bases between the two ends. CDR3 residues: CASSRRYEQYF. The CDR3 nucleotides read TGTGCCAGCTCACGACGCTACGAGCAGTACTTC.

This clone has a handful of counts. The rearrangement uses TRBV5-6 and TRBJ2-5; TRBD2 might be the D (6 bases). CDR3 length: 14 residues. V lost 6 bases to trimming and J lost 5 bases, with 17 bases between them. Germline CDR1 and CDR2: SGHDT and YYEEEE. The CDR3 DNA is TGTGCCAGCACCCCCCCCGGGAGTGGCGAGACCCAGTACTTC. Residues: CASTPPGSGETQYF.

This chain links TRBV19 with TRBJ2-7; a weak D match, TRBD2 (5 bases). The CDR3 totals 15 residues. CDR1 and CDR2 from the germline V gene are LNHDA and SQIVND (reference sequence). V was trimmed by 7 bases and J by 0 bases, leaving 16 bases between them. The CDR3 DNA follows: TGTGCCAGTAATATCGGTCGGGGTCTCTCCTACGAGCAGTACTTC. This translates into CASNIGRGLSYEQYF. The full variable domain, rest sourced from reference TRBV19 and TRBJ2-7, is DGGITQSPKYLFRKEGQNVTLSCEQNLNHDAMYWYRQDPGQGLRLIYYSQIVNDFQKGDIAEGYSVSREKKESFPLTVTSAQKNPTAFYLCASNIGRGLSYEQYFGPGTRLTVT.

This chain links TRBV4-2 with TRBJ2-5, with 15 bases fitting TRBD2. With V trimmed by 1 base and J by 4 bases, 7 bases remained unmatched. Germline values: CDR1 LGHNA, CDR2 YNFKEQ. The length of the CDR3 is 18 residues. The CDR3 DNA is TGTGCCAGCAGCCAAGGAGGACTAGCGGGAGGGGGGGGAGAGACCCAGTACTTC. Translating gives CASSQGGLAGGGGETQYF.

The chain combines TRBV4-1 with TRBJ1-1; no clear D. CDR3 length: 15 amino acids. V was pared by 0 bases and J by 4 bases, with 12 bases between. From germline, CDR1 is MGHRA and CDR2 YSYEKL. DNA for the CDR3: TGCGCCAGCAGCCAAGATCCCCATGGGAGCACTGAAGCTTTCTTT. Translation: CASSQDPHGSTEAFF.

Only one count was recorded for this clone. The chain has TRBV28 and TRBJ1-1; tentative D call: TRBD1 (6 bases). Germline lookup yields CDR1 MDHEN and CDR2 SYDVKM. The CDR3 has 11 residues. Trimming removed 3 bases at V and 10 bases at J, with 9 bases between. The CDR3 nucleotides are TGTGCCAGCAGTTTTCGAGGGGGAGCTTTCTTT. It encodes CASSFRGGAFF.

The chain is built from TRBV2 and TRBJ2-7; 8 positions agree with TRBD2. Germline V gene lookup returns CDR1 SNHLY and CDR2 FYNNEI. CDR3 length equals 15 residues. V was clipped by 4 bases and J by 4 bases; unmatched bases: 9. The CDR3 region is CASSVRIGRGYEQYF. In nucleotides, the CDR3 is TGTGCCAGCAGTGTCCGTATCGGGAGGGGGTACGAGCAGTACTTC.

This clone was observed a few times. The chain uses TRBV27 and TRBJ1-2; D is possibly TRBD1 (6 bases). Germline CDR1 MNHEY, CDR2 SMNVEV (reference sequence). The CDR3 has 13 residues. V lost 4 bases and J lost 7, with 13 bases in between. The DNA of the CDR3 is TGTGCCAGCAGTTCCGGGACAATTAGTGGCTACACCTTC. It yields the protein CASSSGTISGYTF.

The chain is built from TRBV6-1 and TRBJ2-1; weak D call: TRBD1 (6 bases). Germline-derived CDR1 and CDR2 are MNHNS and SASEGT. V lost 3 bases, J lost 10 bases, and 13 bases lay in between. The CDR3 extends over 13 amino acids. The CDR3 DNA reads TGTGCCAGCAGTGAGTGGCAGGGGTTAGAGCAGTTCTTC. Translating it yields CASSEWQGLEQFF.

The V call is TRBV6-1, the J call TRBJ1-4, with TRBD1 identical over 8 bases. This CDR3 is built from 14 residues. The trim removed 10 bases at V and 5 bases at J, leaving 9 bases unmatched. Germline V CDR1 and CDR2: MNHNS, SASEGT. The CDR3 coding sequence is TGTGCCACTTGGCCAGGGACAGGAAATGAAAAACTGTTTTTT. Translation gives CATWPGTGNEKLFF.

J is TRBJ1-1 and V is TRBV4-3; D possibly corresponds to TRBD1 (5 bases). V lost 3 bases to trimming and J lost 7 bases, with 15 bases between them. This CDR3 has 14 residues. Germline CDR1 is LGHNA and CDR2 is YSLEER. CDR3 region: CASSHFREVGEAFF. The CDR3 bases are TGCGCCAGCAGCCACTTCAGGGAGGTCGGTGAAGCTTTCTTT.

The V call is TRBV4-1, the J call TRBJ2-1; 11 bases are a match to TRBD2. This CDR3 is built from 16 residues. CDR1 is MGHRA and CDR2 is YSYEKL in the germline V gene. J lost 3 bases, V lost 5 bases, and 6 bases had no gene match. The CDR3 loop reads CASSSPGTSGYNEQFF. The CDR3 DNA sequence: TGCGCCAGCAGCTCCCCCGGGACTAGCGGCTACAATGAGCAGTTCTTC.

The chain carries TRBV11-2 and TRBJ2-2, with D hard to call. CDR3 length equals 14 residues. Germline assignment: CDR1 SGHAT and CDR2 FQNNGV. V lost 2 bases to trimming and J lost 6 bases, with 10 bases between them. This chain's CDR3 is CASSLRTSPGELFF. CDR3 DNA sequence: TGTGCCAGCAGCTTAAGGACCTCCCCCGGGGAGCTGTTTTTT.

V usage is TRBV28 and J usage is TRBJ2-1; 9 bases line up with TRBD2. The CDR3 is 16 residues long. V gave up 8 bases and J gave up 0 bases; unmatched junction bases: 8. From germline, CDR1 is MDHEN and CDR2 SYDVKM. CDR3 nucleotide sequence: TGTGCCAGCCGCCCCCTGGGACTAGCCTCCTACAATGAGCAGTTCTTC. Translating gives CASRPLGLASYNEQFF.

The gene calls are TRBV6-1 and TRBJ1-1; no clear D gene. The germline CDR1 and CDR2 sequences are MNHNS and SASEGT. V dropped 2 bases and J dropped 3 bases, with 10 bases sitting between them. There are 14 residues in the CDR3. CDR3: CASSEMSGDTEAFF. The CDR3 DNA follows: TGTGCCAGCAGTGAAATGTCAGGCGACACTGAAGCTTTCTTT.

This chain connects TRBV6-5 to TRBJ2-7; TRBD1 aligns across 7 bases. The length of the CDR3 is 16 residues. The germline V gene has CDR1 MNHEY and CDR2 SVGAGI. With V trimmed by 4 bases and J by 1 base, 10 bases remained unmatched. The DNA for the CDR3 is TGTGCCAGCAGTTCTCACAGGGGTAAAGGATCCTACGAGCAGTACTTC. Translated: CASSSHRGKGSYEQYF.

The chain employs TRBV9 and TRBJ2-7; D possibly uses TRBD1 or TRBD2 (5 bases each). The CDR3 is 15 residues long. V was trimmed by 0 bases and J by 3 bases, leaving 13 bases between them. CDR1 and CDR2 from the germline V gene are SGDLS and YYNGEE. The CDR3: CASSVGQGPHYEQYF. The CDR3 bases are TGTGCCAGCAGCGTAGGTCAGGGACCACACTACGAGCAGTACTTC.

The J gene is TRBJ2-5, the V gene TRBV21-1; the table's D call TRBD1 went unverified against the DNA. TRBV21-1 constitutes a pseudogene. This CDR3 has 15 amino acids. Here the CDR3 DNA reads TGTGCCAGCACCCGGGCGGAGGGGGCTGGGGAGACCCAGTACTTC. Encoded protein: CASTRAEGAGETQYF.